These T cell receptor beta chains were read from a single sample in a study of blood T cell repertoires in COVID-19. The method was immunoSEQ multiplex PCR; TCRdb's version includes in-frame clones alone and lacks a portion of them. This table has about 420,000 clones, around 90% appearing once. Sequenced: peripheral blood. Source of these receptors: a man younger than 35 with COVID-19, enrolled during active disease. Both conserved end residues are part of each CDR3. D genes are given only for firm matches. Clone size appears in some rows only: once, few, many, or a class for an expanded clone.

CDR3 length	V gene	D gene	clone size	J gene	CDR3 protein	CDR3 DNA
14	TRBV18	.	.	TRBJ1-6	CASSPGVRDSPLHF	TGTGCCAGCTCACCAGGTGTCAGGGATTCACCCCTCCACTTT
15	TRBV7-8	.	.	TRBJ1-4	CASSLSRDNNEKLFF	TGTGCCAGCAGCTTATCTCGGGACAATAATGAAAAACTGTTTTTT
14	TRBV29-1	TRBD2	.	TRBJ2-7	CSVEVAGGLYEQYF	TGCAGCGTTGAAGTGGCGGGAGGTCTCTACGAGCAGTACTTC
14	TRBV5-6	.	.	TRBJ2-7	CASSGRDTPYEQYF	TGTGCCAGCAGCGGCCGGGACACCCCCTACGAGCAGTACTTC
16	TRBV6-1	TRBD1	.	TRBJ1-5	CASSGPGQGTNQPQHF	TGTGCCAGCAGTGGTCCGGGACAGGGTACCAATCAGCCCCAGCATTTT
14	TRBV7-2	.	once	TRBJ1-2	CASSFSGYNYGYTF	TGTGCCAGCAGCTTCTCGGGTTATAACTATGGCTACACCTTC
9	TRBV14	.	.	TRBJ1-2	CASSLPNPF	TGTGCCAGCAGCCTTCCCAATCCCTTC
12	TRBV7-2	.	few	TRBJ2-3	CASSLYTDTQYF	TGTGCCAGCAGCCTTTACACAGATACGCAGTATTTT
15	TRBV5-1	TRBD2	.	TRBJ2-3	CASSLMGLDADTQYF	TGCGCCAGCAGCTTGATGGGACTAGATGCAGATACGCAGTATTTT
16	TRBV19	TRBD2	.	TRBJ2-3	CASSIDSALATDTQYF	TGTGCCAGTAGTATAGATTCGGCACTAGCGACAGATACGCAGTATTTT
14	TRBV5-4	.	.	TRBJ2-5	CASSTEVYQETQYF	TGTGCCAGCAGCACGGAGGTATACCAAGAGACCCAGTACTTC
12	TRBV29-1	.	.	TRBJ2-5	CSVGPGQETQYF	TGCAGCGTTGGTCCAGGCCAAGAGACCCAGTACTTC
14	TRBV5-1	.	.	TRBJ2-2	CASSLAGYTGELFF	TGCGCCAGCAGCTTGGCGGGGTACACCGGGGAGCTGTTTTTT